The present T cell receptor (beta chain) was sequenced within a study of cytomegalovirus exposure and HLA in healthy donors (TCRdb year 2017). Turning to the overall study: In an earlier analysis of fewer than 750 of the donors, 250 to 350 Gb of sequence data and 100 million or so unique TCR beta sequences from approximately 180 million T cells were reported. Around 330 gigabases of sequencing data and around 80 million unique TCR sequences made up an early release that covered several hundred HLA-typed donors. Of the roughly 430 genotyped donors, approximately 83% fell in the genetic ancestry cluster associated with self-reported Caucasian donors. The study aimed to test whether signatures of past pathogen exposure could be identified by cataloging public T cell receptors. The study profiled the T cell repertoires of approximately 700 subjects by immunosequencing and related them to cytomegalovirus serostatus. Besides the first cohort of 500 to 700 subjects, a separate validation cohort made up of 120 different subjects was used. The study combined high-throughput TCR immunosequencing, statistical association of individual TCRs with disease status, and machine learning to predict cytomegalovirus infection status. To study patterns of TCR occurrence, a later analysis re-analyzed previously published TCR beta repertoires from several hundred donors and added high-resolution HLA genotyping. Rather than using new phenotypic data, the later analysis identified candidate immune exposures from TCR beta sequences and from how often those sequences occurred across donors. An earlier analysis of several hundred of the donors used high-throughput TCR beta sequencing to judge whether each TCR beta V gene segment behaved as functional or pseudogenic. Donor age, sex, ethnicity and CMV serostatus were compiled together with the repertoire data. In a later genetic analysis, genome-wide SNP genotypes for about three fifths of the roughly 670 donors were used, and that subset was treated as a discovery cohort. All discovery cohort repertoires had been generated on a single sequencing platform. HLA typing covered class I and class II loci at four-digit resolution. Typing coverage differed by locus: A, B, C, DRB1 and DQB1 were typed in about 620-630 donors, DQA1 in about 550, DPA1 in nearly 610, and DPB1 in just under 480. Because of strong linkage in the cohort, five DR-DQ haplotypes were treated as single units for association and clustering. On average, 235,054 unique TCR beta nucleotide sequences were sequenced per donor among 398 genotyped donors of the cohort, with about 19% of those sequences being non-productive. Summary of the overall study and its limitations: A further reported finding was that TCR beta sequences accurately predicted the HLA-A and HLA-B alleles for most subjects in the first cohort. In a later analysis, several top co-occurrence clusters were reported to appear linked to parvovirus B19, influenza, CMV and Epstein-Barr virus. According to a later analysis, most CMV-associated TCR beta chains appeared to be HLA-restricted, and the HLA associations seemed to be driven largely by CMV exposure. Only TCR beta chains were sequenced in this cohort, and the absence of alpha or paired-chain data limited detectable features. A total of some 180 TCR beta chains were listed by the study as associated with cytomegalovirus. While some public TCRs were present in many individuals, most TCR sequences turned up only very rarely across donors. The only immune exposure information available for the cohort was CMV serostatus. Seventeen rarely observed V segments, including chromosome 9 orphons, were excluded from the earlier analysis of several hundred of the donors because counts were too low. In vitro tests confirmed that a few of the cytomegalovirus-associated TCR beta chains recognize cytomegalovirus antigens. According to a later genetic analysis, donors in an Asian-associated ancestry cluster had fewer N-insertions in productive TCRs than the approximately 670-donor mean. V-gene and J-gene trimming of TCR beta chains was associated with a missense DCLRE1C variant in a later genetic analysis, and the association was replicated in an independent cohort. Broadly in line with IMGT annotations, most TCR beta V segments showed up in productive rearrangements about 90% or about 30% of the time in an earlier analysis of around 600 of the donors. A group of highly shared sequence variants was considered likely to be a technical artifact of the sequencing pipeline. The authors suggested that the approach could potentially be extended to other disease states and immunological phenotypes. Some IMGT-functional V segments, including TRBV6-2 and TRBV6-3, could not be told apart with the 87-base-pair reads, so those segments were excluded. The classifier was reported to diagnose cytomegalovirus status with high specificity and sensitivity in both the original cohort and the validation cohort. A later analysis found that TCR association rates varied across HLA loci, with DRB1 alleles showing the most associated TCRs and HLA-C alleles the fewest. Linkage disequilibrium might explain the correlated functional status among segregating V segments, but an unknown experimental factor could not be ruled out. Because some donors lacked HLA typing at each locus, the association tests relied only on the typed subset. A later analysis associated about 18,000 TCR beta sequences with specific HLA alleles at a false discovery rate of 0.05. Roughly uniform sequencing depth across donors was assumed in presence/absence analyses, although this assumption may not hold. In a later analysis, HLA-associated TCR beta chains showed more clonal expansion and lower generation probabilities than non-associated chains that were equally common. Strong co-occurrence of HLA alleles, especially DR and DQ, made assigning TCR associations to individual alleles difficult.

The library was generated by the immunoSEQ multiplex PCR assay. A mixture of 60 forward primers for TCR Vbeta segments and 13 reverse primers for TCR Jbeta segments was used in the multiplex PCR. The CDR3 region of rearranged TCR beta genes was amplified from genomic DNA by a multiplex PCR assay. The Illumina HiSeq System was used to sequence the amplified TCR beta libraries as 87-base-pair reads. As for the original processing: In a later analysis, 80 million or so unique TCR beta chains were counted across the roughly 670 repertoires, and roughly 10 million of these chains were shared by at least two donors. Raw reads were error-corrected and collapsed into unique sequences with a nearest-neighbor algorithm that merged closely related sequences to remove PCR and sequencing errors. To assign V, D and J gene segments, CDR3 sequences were aligned to IMGT reference sequences. For a sequence to be retained, at least a six-nucleotide match to both a V gene segment and a J gene segment was required. Rearrangements were classified as productive when the CDR3 lacked stop codons and remained in frame with V and J, and all other rearrangements were classified as non-productive. Following IMGT convention, CDR3 was defined as the stretch from the second conserved V-encoded cysteine up to the conserved J-encoded phenylalanine. The earlier analysis of about 620 of the donors excluded sequences that lacked an unambiguous match to a single V gene segment. An earlier analysis of a few hundred of the donors classified V segments as functional when productive rearrangements were above 56.7% and as segregating when the standard deviation between donors was above 5%. A statistical classification framework was built to diagnose cytomegalovirus status from the catalog of TCR beta chain sequences. A later analysis assigned V and J genes by comparing TCR nucleotide sequences with IMGT/GENE-DB human TR gene sequences. In a later analysis, CDR3 sequences and most-parsimonious VDJ recombination scenarios were assigned using the TCRdist pipeline. In a later analysis, each TCR beta chain was defined by its CDR3 amino acid sequence together with its V-gene family, and reads lacking a unique V-gene family were excluded. A later analysis removed over 500 highly shared, low-generation-probability nucleotide sequences to deal with suspected cross-contamination and a sequencing artifact. For each public chain, a later analysis derived a clonal expansion index from normalized ranks of inferred template counts within each repertoire. Generation probabilities in a later analysis came from a VDJ recombination model fitted to out-of-frame rearrangements, and those results were checked against IGoR. In a later analysis, hypergeometric tests were used to score TCR-TCR, TCR-HLA and TCR-CMV co-occurrence, with a repertoire-size bias correction applied to TCR pairs. In a later analysis, false discovery rates were estimated by permuting HLA or CMV assignments 20 times. In a later analysis, co-occurring TCRs were grouped with DBSCAN, and TCRdist sequence similarity was added when clustering was performed within HLA-allele-positive subsets. For co-occurrence clustering, repertoires with fewer than 30,000 or more than 120,000 public chains were excluded, along with four to six repertoires with anomalous nucleotide sharing. Held by TCRdb, this immuneACCESS table contains in-frame sequences only and omits some clones. Under half of the omission traces to an unresolved V gene where checked; the cause of the rest is unknown. For V, J and clone size, that table is used; D and trimming come from the DNA. The table for this sample lists 93,000 or so clones; just under 85% of them were counted only once. Jointly, the top ten make up 5.6% of the sample.

Worth noting for this clone: What this receptor recognizes is not known. No per-base quality is available; no much larger clone lies one base away.

The cohort was made up of 666 healthy bone marrow donors. Cohort members were all nominally healthy when sampled, although unrecorded immune exposures were likely present. The donor tested CMV seropositive, placing the donor among the roughly 300 seropositive members of the cohort. Each donor provided a peripheral blood sample, and peripheral blood mononuclear cells were used for TCR beta sequencing. Genomic DNA extraction from the blood cell samples was performed with the Qiagen DNeasy Blood Extraction Kit. Looking up the germline V gene yields CDR1 MDHEN and CDR2 SYDVKM. Counted from cysteine to phenylalanine, this CDR3 has 11 amino acids. Just the 33-base CDR3 DNA is kept, in frame starting at base 1. V gives up 3 bases and J gives up 4 bases, and the segment between their germline ends measures 3 bases.

The receptor chain draws on TRBV28 and TRBJ1-1; the D gene is not confidently resolved. The sample was PBMCs. This receptor was obtained from a woman under 30 in good health and CMV-seropositive. This receptor carries the CDR3 CASSLATEAFF. The DNA sequence reads TGTGCCAGCAGTTTGGCCACTGAAGCTTTCTTT.